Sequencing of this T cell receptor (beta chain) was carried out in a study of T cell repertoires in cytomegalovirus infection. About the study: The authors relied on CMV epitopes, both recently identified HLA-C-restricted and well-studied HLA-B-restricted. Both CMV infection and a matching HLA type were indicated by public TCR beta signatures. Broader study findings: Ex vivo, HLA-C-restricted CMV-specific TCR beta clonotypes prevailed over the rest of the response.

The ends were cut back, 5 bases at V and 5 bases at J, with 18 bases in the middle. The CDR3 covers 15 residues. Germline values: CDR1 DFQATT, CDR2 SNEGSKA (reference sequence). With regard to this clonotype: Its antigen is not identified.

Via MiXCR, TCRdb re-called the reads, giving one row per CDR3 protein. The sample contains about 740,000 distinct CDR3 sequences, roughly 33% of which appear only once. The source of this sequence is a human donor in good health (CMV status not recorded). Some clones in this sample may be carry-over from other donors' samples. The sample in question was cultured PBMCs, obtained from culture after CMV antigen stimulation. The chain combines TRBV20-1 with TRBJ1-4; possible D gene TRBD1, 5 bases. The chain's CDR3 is CSAYKSGTENEKLFF. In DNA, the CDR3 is TGCAGTGCTTACAAAAGCGGGACTGAGAATGAAAAACTGTTTTTT.